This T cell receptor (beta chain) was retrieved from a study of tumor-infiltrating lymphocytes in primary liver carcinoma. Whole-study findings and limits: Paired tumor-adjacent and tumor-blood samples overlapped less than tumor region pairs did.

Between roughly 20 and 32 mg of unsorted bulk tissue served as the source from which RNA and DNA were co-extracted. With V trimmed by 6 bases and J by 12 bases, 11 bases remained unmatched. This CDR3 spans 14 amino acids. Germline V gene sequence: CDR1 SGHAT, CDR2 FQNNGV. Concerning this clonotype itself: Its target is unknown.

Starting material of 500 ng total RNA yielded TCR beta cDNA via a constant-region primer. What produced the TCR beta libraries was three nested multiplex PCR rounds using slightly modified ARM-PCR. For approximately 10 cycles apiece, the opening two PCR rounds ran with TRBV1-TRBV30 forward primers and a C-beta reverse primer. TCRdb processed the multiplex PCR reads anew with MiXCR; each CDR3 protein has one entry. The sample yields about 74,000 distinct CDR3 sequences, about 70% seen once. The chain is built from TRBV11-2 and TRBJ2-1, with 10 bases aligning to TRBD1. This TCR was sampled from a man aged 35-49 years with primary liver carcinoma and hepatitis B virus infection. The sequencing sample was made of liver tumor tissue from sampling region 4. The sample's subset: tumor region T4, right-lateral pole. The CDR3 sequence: CASRLGSGDRGQFF. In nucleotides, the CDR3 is TGTGCCAGCAGACTAGGGTCTGGGGACAGGGGGCAGTTCTTC.